This passage covers 5 T cell receptor beta chains from one sample sequenced in a study of cytomegalovirus exposure and HLA in healthy donors (TCRdb year 2017). Receptors were amplified or captured by the immunoSEQ multiplex PCR assay. The multiplex PCR relied on a mix of 60 forward primers for TCR Vbeta segments and 13 reverse primers for TCR Jbeta segments. Imported from immuneACCESS, the table was reduced by TCRdb to in-frame sequences with V and J called. These copies leave out some clones; in studies compared against another copy, an unresolved V gene accounts for under half, and the cause of the remainder is not known. The sample includes some 98,000 clones, with about 80% observed a single time. Of the sample, roughly 2% is held by the ten largest clones. Specimen: PBMCs. These receptors originate from a man between 40 and 49 years old in good health and CMV-seronegative.

This chain uses TRBV9 with TRBJ2-5; the D gene is possibly TRBD1 (5 bases). Trimming pared 0 bases from V and 5 bases from J, leaving 8 bases between. CDR1 SGDLS and CDR2 YYNGEE come from the germline V gene. The CDR3 sequence is 13 residues long. Here the CDR3 DNA reads TGTGCCAGCAGCGTAGAAGGGGTTGAGACCCAGTACTTC. It encodes CASSVEGVETQYF.

This clone was found once. This chain joins TRBV4-1 and TRBJ2-3; weak D call: TRBD1 (6 bases). The V gene lost 1 base and the J gene lost 4 bases, with 12 bases spanning the gap. The CDR3 contains 15 residues. CDR1 is MGHRA, CDR2 YSYEKL, per germline. Here the CDR3 reads CASSQAAKGADTQYF. The CDR3 DNA reads TGCGCCAGCAGCCAAGCCGCAAAGGGGGCAGATACGCAGTATTTT.

This rearrangement joins TRBV5-1 to TRBJ2-1; tentatively, D is TRBD1 (6 bases). The CDR3 has 16 amino acids. V was shortened by 4 bases and J by 0 bases, with 14 bases between the two germline ends. The germline gives CDR1 SGHRS, CDR2 YFSETQ. The CDR3 loop reads CASSQGQQSSYNEQFF. The DNA of the CDR3 is TGCGCCAGCAGCCAAGGACAGCAGAGCTCCTACAATGAGCAGTTCTTC.

This clone was recorded once. This sequence joins TRBV5-4 and TRBJ2-2; no firm D call. Trimming left V 2 bases short and J 4 bases short, with 3 bases between. This CDR3 contains 12 residues. Germline CDR1 and CDR2: SGHNT and YYREEE (reference sequence). CDR3 DNA: TGTGCCAGCAGCTTCCTCACCGGGGAGCTGTTTTTT. Its translation is CASSFLTGELFF.

V gene TRBV28 combines with J gene TRBJ2-7; the D gene is possibly TRBD2 (6 bases). The CDR3 contains 14 residues. Germline V lookup: CDR1 MDHEN, CDR2 SYDVKM. V was cut by 7 bases and J by 7 bases, with 20 bases left in between. The CDR3 DNA sequence: TGTGCCAGCACCTCTAGCGACTCGGTAGGGGAGCAGTACTTC. Translated, it gives CASTSSDSVGEQYF.